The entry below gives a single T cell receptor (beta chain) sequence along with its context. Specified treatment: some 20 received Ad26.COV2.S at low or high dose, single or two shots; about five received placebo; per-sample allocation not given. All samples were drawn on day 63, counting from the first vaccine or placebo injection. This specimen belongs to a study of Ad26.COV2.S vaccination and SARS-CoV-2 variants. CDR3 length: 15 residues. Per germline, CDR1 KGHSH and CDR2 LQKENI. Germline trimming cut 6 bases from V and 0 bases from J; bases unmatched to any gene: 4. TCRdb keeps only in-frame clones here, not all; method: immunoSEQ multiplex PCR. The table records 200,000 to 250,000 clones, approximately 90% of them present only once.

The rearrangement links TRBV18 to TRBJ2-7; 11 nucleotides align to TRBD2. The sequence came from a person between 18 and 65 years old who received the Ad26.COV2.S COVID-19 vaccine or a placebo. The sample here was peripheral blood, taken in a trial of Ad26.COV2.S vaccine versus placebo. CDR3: CASSAGLADSYEQYF. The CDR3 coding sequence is TGTGCCAGCTCCGCGGGACTAGCGGACTCCTACGAGCAGTACTTC.